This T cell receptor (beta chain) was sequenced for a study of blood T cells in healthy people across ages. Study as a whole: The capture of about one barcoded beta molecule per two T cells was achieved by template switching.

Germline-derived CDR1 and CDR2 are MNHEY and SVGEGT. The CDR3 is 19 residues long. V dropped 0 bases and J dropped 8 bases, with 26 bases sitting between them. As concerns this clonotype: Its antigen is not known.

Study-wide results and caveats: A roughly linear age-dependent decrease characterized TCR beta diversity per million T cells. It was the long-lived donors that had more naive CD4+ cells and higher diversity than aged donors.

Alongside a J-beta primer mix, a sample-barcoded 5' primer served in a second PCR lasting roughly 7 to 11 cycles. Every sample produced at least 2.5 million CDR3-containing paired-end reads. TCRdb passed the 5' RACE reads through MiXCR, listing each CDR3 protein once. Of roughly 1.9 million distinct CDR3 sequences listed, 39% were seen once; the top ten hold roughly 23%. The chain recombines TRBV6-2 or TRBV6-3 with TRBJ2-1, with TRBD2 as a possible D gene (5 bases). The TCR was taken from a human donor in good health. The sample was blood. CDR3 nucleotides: TGTGCCAGCAGTTACTCTCGCGGCAGGAGGTCAAAAAATACAGATGAGCAGTTCTTC. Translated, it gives CASSYSRGRRSKNTDEQFF.